One TCR beta chain is described in this entry. Its recognized antigen is unknown. It has no much larger one-base neighbor in the sample; base qualities were not kept. This entry comes from a study of shared clonotypes between healthy human individuals (dated by TCRdb to 2020 to 2022). Regarding the complete study: The cohort included three men and a couple of women between 18 and 49 years of age. Per donor, three plates each were used for CD4 naive and CD4 memory, two for CD8 naive, and one for CD8 memory. Blood TCR repertoires of a handful of healthy adults were deeply sequenced to estimate repertoire size and the extent of clonotype sharing between individuals. Libraries were prepared and TCR repertoires were sequenced by different laboratories using diverse techniques, in order to increase sequencing depth and limit assay-specific biases. Between about 0.94 and 8.9 billion PBMCs per donor were obtained by leukapheresis. Overall study results and their limits: Even with the large sequencing depth, rarefaction of the sorted-subset datasets indicated that sequencing was incomplete. Clonotypes shared by all four sorted-subset donors showed higher generation probabilities than non-shared clonotypes. The small number of donors limited the genetic and exposure-history diversity represented. When a handful of donors were compared, the shared fraction of clonotypes was around 5% for naive CD4, 3% to 4% for naive CD8, 2.3% for memory CD4, and 0.35% to 0.4% for memory CD8. Pairwise subsampling led to the expectation that sequencing depth would affect the degree of clonotype sharing among donors. Only blood was sampled, and tissue TCR repertoires likely differ from those in blood. Larger estimated clonotype richness was generally found for naive subsets than for memory subsets.

The donors were healthy, HIV-negative adults who had no recently reported acute infections or vaccinations. Every donor was a Caucasian adult living in Nashville, Tennessee, USA. CD4+ T cells were enriched through magnetic negative selection, after which naive cells were positively selected on CD45RA and the remaining negative fraction served as the memory subset. Blood was obtained by leukapheresis, after which PBMCs were separated by Ficoll-Histopaque density gradient centrifugation and cryopreserved in liquid nitrogen vapor phase. Purity and quantity of every magnetically sorted T cell population were checked by analytical flow cytometry. Genomic DNA was isolated from every sorted fraction and measured by UV absorbance on a Nanodrop 2000c. The germline V gene encodes CDR1 MDHEN and CDR2 SYDVKM. Trimming leaves V shorter by 10 bases and J shorter by 7 bases, with the junction holding 10 bases beyond the gene matches. Including the terminal cysteine and phenylalanine, the CDR3 comprises 12 residues. The read is trimmed to its CDR3 DNA, 36 bases read in frame from base 1.

TCR CDR3 regions were amplified from genomic DNA by multiplex PCR using the deep immunoSEQ assay. For each cell subset, the extracted genomic DNA was distributed evenly across all wells of several immunoSEQ 96-well plates, and each plate served as one replicate. For sorted subsets, each replicate PCR was loaded with approximately 200 ng genomic DNA, equivalent to 25,000 to 35,000 T cell genomes. The purified libraries were quantified using a Qubit 3.0 fluorometer, sized with a Bioanalyzer 2100, and then quantified again using the KAPA Library Quantification kit. Every immunoSEQ 96-well plate was sequenced on a separate single-read 150-cycle Illumina NextSeq 550 flow cell. Per the source publication's procedure: Because the immunoSEQ output included only junctional sequences and no quality scores, the filtering could not be the same as the filtering used for full-length reads. To assign V/J genes and CDR3, sequences were annotated using PyIR, a Python wrapper for IgBLAST v1.9, with IMGT germline references. Any read was removed if the V/J assignment was weak (E-value above 1e-6), the CDR3 was missing, or the read contained stop codons, out-of-frame junctions, or ambiguous translated residues. V3J clonotypes were defined as sequences sharing the same inferred V gene, J gene, and CDR3 amino acid sequence. Percentage overlap between repertoires was calculated by dividing the number of shared unique clonotypes by the size of the smaller repertoire. Three approaches were used to assess repertoire richness: RTK rarefaction, the Chao1 estimator, and Recon v2.1 estimates of unobserved clonotypes. Generation probabilities were computed with OLGA for all TCRbeta clonotypes obtained by the gDNA method from a few donors. Imported from immuneACCESS, the table was reduced by TCRdb to in-frame sequences with V and J called. These copies leave out some clones; in studies compared against another copy, an unresolved V gene accounts for under half, and the cause of the remainder is not known. The D gene and trimming were derived from the DNA, and the V and J assignments and clone size from that table. For this sample there are some 1.4 million clones; approximately 96% appear just once. Over 1% of the sample goes to the ten largest clones.

This receptor was taken from a man aged 25 to 40 in good health. The chain employs TRBV28 and TRBJ2-7; 7 junctional bases match TRBD1. The sequenced sample was naive CD4+ T cells sorted from blood. According to the study, the label for this sample's cell subset or site signals: CD45RA+ positively selected. The sequenced DNA: TGTGCCACAAAGACAGGGACGCGAGAGCAGTACTTC. Its product reads: CATKTGTREQYF.